This TCR beta chain is drawn from a study of T cell responses to AZD1222 COVID-19 vaccine. Sequencing was performed with immunoSEQ multiplex PCR; in TCRdb, only in-frame clones are kept and a portion is missing. The repertoire includes some 69,000 clones, around 80% of them detected once, and about an eighth sits in the top ten. The germline V gene has CDR1 SGHTA and CDR2 FQGNSA. This CDR3 comprises 15 residues. The V and J ends lost 0 bases and 8 bases respectively, with 14 bases between them. Comment on this clone: Its antigen is as yet unknown.

Whole-study results and caveats: Donors in the cohort were predominantly white British and more often female, and clonal diversity was possibly underestimated.

The origin of this receptor is an adult who received the AZD1222 COVID-19 vaccine. Material: peripheral blood, obtained 28 days after the second AZD1222 dose. The V gene is TRBV7-2, the J gene TRBJ2-1; weak D call: TRBD2 (5 bases). CDR3 DNA sequence: TGTGCCAGCAGCTTAGCGGACGGGGAAGGGCATGAGCAGTTCTTC. Amino acids: CASSLADGEGHEQFF.